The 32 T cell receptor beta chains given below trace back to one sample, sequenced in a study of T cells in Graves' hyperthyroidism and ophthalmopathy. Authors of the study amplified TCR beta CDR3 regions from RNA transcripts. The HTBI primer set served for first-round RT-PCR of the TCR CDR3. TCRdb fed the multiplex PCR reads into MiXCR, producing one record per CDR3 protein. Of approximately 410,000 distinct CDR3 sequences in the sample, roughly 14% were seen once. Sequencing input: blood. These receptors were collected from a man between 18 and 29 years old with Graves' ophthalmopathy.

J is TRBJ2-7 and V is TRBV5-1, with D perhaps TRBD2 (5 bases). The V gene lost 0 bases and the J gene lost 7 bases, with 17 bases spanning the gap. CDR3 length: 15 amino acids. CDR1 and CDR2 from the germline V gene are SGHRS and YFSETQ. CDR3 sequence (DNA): TGCGCCAGCAGCTTGGTCGCGGCCGACTACAATGAGCAGTACTTC. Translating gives CASSLVAADYNEQYF.

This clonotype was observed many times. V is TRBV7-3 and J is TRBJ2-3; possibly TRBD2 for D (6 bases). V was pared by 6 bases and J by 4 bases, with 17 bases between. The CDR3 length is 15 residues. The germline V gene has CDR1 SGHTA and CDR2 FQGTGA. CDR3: CASRHVAGSPDTQYF. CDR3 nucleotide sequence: TGTGCCAGCAGACACGTGGCGGGATCCCCAGATACGCAGTATTTT.

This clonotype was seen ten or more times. CDR3 in DNA: TGCAGTGCTGTCGGGACTAGCGGGAGATCGGCTCCAGATACGCAGTATTTT. Its translation is CSAVGTSGRSAPDTQYF. The rearrangement uses TRBV20-1 and TRBJ2-3; 14 bases fit TRBD2. From germline, CDR1 is DFQATT and CDR2 SNEGSKA (reference sequence). The length of the CDR3 is 17 residues. Trimming removed 5 bases from V and 4 bases from J; junction bases left unmatched: 11.

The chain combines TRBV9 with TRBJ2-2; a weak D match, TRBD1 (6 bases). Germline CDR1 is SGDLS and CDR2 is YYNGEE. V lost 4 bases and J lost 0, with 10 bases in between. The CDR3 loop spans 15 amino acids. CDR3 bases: TGTGCCAGCAGCATAGGGACAACGAACACCGGGGAGCTGTTTTTT. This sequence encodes CASSIGTTNTGELFF.

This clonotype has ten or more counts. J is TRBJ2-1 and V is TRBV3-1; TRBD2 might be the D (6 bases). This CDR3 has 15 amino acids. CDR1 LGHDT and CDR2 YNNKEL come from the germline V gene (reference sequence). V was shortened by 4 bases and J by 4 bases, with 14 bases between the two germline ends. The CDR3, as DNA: TGTGCCAGCAGCCTGAGGAGGGGCCAATACAATGAGCAGTTCTTC. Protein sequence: CASSLRRGQYNEQFF.

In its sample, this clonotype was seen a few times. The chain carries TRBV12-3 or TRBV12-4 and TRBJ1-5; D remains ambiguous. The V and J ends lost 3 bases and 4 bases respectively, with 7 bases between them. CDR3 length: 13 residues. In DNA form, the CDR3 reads TGTGCCAGCAGTTTTTATCTGAATCAGCCCCAGCATTTT. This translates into CASSFYLNQPQHF.

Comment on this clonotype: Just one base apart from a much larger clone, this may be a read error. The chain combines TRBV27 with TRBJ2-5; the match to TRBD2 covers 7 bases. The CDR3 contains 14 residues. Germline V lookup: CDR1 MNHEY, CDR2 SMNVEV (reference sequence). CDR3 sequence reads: CASSQDAGRETRYF. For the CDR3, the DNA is TGTGCCAGCAGTCAAGATGCGGGGAGGGAGACCCGGTACTTC.

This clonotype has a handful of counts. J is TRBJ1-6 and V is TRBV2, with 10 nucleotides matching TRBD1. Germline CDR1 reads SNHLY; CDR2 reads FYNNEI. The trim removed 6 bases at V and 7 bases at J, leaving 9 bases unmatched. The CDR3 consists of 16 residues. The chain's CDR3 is CASRSGQGVSNSPLHF. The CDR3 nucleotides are TGTGCCAGCAGGTCAGGACAGGGGGTTTCGAATTCACCCCTCCACTTT.

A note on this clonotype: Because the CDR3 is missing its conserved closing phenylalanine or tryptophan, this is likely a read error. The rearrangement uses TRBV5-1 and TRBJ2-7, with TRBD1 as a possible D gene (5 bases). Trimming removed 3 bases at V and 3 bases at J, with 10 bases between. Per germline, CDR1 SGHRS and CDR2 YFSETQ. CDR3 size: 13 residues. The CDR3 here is CASSSQQGYEQYL. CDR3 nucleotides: TGCGCCAGCAGCTCCCAGCAGGGCTACGAGCAGTACCTC.

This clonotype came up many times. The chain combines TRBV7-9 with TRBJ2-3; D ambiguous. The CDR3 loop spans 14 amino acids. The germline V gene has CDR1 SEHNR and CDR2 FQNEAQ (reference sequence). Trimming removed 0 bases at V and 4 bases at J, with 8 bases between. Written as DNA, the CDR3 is TGTGCCAGCAGCTTAGCGTCAACCCCAGATACGCAGTATTTT. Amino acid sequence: CASSLASTPDTQYF. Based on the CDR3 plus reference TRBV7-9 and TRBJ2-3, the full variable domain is DTGVSQNPRHKITKRGQNVTFRCDPISEHNRLYWYRQTLGQGPEFLTYFQNEAQLEKSRLLSDRFSAERPKGSFSTLEIQRTEQGDSAMYLCASSLASTPDTQYFGPGTRLTVL.

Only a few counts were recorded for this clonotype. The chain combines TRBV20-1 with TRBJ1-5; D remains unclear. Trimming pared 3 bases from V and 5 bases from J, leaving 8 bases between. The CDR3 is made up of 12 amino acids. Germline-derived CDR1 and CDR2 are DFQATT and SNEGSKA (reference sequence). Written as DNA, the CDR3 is TGCAGTGCTAGCCCCAGAGATCAGCCCCAGCATTTT. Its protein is CSASPRDQPQHF.

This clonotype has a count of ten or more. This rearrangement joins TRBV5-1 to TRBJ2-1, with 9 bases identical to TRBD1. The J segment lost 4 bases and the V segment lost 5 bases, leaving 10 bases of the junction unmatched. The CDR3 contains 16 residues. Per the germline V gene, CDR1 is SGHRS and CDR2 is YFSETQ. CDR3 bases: TGCGCCAGCAGGATTGACCCGGGACAGGGATACAATGAGCAGTTCTTC. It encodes CASRIDPGQGYNEQFF. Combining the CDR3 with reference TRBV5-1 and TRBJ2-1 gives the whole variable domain KAGVTQTPRYLIKTRGQQVTLSCSPISGHRSVSWYQQTPGQGLQFLFEYFSETQRNKGNFPGRFSGRQFSNSRSEMNVSTLELGDSALYLCASRIDPGQGYNEQFFGPGTRLTVL.

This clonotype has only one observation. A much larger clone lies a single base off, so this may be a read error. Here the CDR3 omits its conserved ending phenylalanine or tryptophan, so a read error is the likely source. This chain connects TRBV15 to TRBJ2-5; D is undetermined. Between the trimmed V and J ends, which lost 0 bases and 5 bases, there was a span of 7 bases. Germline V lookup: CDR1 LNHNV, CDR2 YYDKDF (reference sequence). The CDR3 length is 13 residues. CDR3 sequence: CATSRDQLETQYL. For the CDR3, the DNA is TGTGCCACCAGCAGAGATCAACTTGAGACCCAGTACCTC.

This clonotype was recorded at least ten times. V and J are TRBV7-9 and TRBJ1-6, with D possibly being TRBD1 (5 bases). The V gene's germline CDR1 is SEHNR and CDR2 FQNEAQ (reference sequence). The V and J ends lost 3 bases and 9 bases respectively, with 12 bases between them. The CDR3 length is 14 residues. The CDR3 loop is CASSLDTSGSPLHF. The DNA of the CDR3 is TGTGCCAGCAGCTTGGACACGTCGGGTTCACCCCTCCACTTT.

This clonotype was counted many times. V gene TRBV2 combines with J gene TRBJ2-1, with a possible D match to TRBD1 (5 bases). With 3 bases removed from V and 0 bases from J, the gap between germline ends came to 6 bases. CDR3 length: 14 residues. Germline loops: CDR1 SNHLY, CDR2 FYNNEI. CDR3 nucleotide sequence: TGTGCCAGCAGTGACCAGGGCTCCTACAATGAGCAGTTCTTC. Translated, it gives CASSDQGSYNEQFF.

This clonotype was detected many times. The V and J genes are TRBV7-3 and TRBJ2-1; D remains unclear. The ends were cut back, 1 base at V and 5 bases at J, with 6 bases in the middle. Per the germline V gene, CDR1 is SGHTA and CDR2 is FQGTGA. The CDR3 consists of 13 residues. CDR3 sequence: CASSLNPDNEQFF. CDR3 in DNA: TGTGCCAGCAGCTTAAACCCGGACAATGAGCAGTTCTTC.

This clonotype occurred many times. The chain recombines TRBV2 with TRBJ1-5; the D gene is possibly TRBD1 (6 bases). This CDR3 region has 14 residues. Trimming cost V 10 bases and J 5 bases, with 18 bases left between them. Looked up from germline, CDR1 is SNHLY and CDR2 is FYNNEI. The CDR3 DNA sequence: TGTGCCAACACGTACCAGGGGATGCATCAGCCCCAGCATTTT. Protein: CANTYQGMHQPQHF.

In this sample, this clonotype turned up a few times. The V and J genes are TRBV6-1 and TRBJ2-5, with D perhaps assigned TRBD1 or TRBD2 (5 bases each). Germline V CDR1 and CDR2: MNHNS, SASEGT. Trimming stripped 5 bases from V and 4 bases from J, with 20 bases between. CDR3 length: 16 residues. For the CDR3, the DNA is TGTGCCAGCAGTAACTCTGAGGGGCCGAAGTTAGAGACCCAGTACTTC. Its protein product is CASSNSEGPKLETQYF.

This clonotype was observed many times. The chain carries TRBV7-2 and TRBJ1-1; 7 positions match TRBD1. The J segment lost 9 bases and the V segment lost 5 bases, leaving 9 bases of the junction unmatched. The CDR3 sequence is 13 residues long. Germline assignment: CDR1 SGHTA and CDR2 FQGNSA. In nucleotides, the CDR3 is TGTGCCAGCAGCGTCTTGAGGGGGCCGCAAGCTTTCTTT. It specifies CASSVLRGPQAFF.

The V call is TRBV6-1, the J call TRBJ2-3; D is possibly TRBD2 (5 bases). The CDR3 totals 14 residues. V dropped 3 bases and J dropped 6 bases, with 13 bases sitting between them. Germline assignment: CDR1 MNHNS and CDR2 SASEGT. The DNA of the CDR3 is TGTGCCAGCAGTGACCCGGGCCGGACTGATACGCAGTATTTT. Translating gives CASSDPGRTDTQYF.

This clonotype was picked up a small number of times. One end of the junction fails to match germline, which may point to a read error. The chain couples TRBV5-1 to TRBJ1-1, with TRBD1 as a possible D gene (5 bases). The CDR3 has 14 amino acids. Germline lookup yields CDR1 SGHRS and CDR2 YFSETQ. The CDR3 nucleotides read TGCGCCAGCAGCTTTGGGACGGGGAACGCTGAAGCTTTCTTT. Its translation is CASSFGTGNAEAFF.

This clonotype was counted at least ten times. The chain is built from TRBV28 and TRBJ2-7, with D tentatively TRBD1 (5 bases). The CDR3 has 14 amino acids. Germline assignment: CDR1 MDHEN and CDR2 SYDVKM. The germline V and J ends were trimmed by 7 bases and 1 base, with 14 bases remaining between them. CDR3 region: CASTVGDSSYEQYF. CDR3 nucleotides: TGTGCCAGCACTGTAGGTGACAGTTCCTACGAGCAGTACTTC.

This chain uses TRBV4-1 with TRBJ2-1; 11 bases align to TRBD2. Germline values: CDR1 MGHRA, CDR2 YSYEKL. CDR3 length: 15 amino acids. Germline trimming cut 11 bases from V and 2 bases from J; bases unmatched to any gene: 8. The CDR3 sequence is CAGSNSGGAYNEQFF. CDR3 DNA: TGCGCCGGGTCCAATAGCGGGGGGGCCTACAATGAGCAGTTCTTC.

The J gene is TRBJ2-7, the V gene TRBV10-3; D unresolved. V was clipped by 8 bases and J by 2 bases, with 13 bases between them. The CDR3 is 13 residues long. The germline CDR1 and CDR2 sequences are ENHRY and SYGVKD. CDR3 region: CAIGHTFAYEQYF. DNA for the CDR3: TGTGCCATCGGTCATACCTTCGCCTACGAGCAGTACTTC.

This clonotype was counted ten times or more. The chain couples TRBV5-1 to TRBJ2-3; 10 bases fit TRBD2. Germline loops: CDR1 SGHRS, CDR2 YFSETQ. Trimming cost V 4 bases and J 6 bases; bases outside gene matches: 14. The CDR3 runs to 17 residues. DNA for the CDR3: TGCGCCAGCAGCCCGGGGGCGACTAGCGGGCCCGGGGATACGCAGTATTTT. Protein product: CASSPGATSGPGDTQYF.

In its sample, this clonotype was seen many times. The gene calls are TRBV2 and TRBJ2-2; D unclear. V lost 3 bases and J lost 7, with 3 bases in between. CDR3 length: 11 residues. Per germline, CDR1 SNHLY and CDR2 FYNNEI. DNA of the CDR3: TGTGCCAGCAGTGATAACGGGGAGCTGTTTTTT. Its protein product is CASSDNGELFF.

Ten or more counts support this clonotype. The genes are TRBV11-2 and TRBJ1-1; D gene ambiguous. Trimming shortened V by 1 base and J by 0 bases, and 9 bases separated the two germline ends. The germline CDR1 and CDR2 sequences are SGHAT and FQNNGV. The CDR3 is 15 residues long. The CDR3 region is CASSLAIWVNTEAFF. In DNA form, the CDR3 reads TGTGCCAGCAGCTTAGCAATCTGGGTGAACACTGAAGCTTTCTTT.

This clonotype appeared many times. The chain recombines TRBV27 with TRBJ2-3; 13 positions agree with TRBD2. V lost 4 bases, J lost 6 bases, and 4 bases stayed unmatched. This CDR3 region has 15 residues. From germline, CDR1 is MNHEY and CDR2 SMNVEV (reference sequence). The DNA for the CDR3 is TGTGCCAGCAGTTGGACTAGCGGGAGAAGGGATACGCAGTATTTT. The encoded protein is CASSWTSGRRDTQYF.

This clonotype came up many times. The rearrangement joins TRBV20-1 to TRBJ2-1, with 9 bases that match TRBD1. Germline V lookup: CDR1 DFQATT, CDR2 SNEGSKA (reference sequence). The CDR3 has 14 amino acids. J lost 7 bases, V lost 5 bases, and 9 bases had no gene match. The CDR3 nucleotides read TGCAGTGCTCGTCCGGACAGGGGAGTAAATGAGCAGTTCTTC. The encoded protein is CSARPDRGVNEQFF.

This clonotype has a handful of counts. The CDR3 DNA is TGTGCCAGCTCACCCCCATTACGAGGGAGAGAGACCCAGTACTTC. The encoded protein is CASSPPLRGRETQYF. J is TRBJ2-5 and V is TRBV18, with D perhaps matching TRBD2 (5 bases). The V end was cut by 3 bases, the J end by 4 bases, with 15 bases between. This CDR3 comprises 15 residues. CDR1 is KGHSH and CDR2 is LQKENI in the germline V gene.

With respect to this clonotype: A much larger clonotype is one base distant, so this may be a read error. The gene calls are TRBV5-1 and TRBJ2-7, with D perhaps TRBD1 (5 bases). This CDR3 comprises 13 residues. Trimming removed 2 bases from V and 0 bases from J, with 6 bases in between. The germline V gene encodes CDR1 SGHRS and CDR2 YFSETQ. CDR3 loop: CASSFTGSYEQYF. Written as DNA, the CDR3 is TGCGCCAGCAGCTTCACAGGCTCCTACGAGCAGTACTTC.

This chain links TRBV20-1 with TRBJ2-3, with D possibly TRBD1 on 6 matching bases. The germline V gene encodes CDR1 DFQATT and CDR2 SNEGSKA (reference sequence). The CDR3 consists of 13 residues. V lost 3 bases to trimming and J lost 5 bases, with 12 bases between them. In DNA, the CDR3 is TGCAGTGCTAGTACAGGGCCCGAAGATACGCAGTATTTT. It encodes CSASTGPEDTQYF.